These 29 T cell receptor beta chains share one sample of origin, sequenced in a study of T cells in Graves' hyperthyroidism and ophthalmopathy. Authors of the study amplified TCR beta CDR3 regions from RNA transcripts. Using the HTBI primer set, a first-round RT-PCR was run on the TCR CDR3. TCRdb re-called the multiplex PCR reads with MiXCR, one entry per CDR3 protein. This sample has roughly 700,000 distinct CDR3 sequences; around 13% occur once, and the top ten carry approximately 10%. Sequenced: blood. The receptors shown here come from a woman between 18 and 29 years old with Graves' hyperthyroidism.

The chain combines TRBV20-1 with TRBJ2-7; TRBD1 is a possible D gene (6 bases). Germline-derived CDR1 and CDR2 are DFQATT and SNEGSKA (reference sequence). V was clipped by 1 base and J by 7 bases, with 17 bases between them. CDR3 length equals 14 residues. Here the CDR3 DNA reads TGCAGTGCTAGAGCCCGTCAGGGGAAACGGGAGCAGTACTTC. Protein sequence: CSARARQGKREQYF.

This clonotype was recorded at least ten times. The chain uses TRBV20-1 and TRBJ2-3; D possibly uses TRBD1 or TRBD2 (5 bases each). V lost 2 bases and J lost 6, with 9 bases in between. Germline V CDR1 and CDR2: DFQATT, SNEGSKA (reference sequence). The CDR3 sequence is 12 residues long. CDR3 amino acids: CSARWGGDTQYF. The CDR3 DNA reads TGCAGTGCTAGATGGGGCGGGGATACGCAGTATTTT.

This clonotype was observed a few times. The chain has TRBV7-9 and TRBJ2-2; D is undetermined. Germline CDR1 is SEHNR and CDR2 is FQNEAQ (reference sequence). V was cut by 5 bases and J by 2 bases, with 6 bases left in between. The CDR3 is 13 amino acids. The CDR3 sequence: CASSILNTGELFF. In DNA, the CDR3 is TGTGCCAGCAGCATACTAAACACCGGGGAGCTGTTTTTT.

The gene calls are TRBV6-1 and TRBJ1-1, with unresolved D. CDR3 length: 13 residues. The V and J ends lost 3 bases and 11 bases respectively, with 16 bases between them. Germline loops: CDR1 MNHNS, CDR2 SASEGT. CDR3 DNA: TGTGCCAGCAGTGACGTTACTTGGGTTGATGCTTTCTTT. Amino acids: CASSDVTWVDAFF.

Only a few counts were recorded for this clonotype. The chain combines TRBV20-1 with TRBJ1-5, with 8 bases fitting TRBD1. Per the germline V gene, CDR1 is DFQATT and CDR2 is SNEGSKA (reference sequence). There are 13 residues in the CDR3. Trimming removed 6 bases from V and 3 bases from J; junction bases left unmatched: 4. The CDR3 nucleotides are TGCAGTGCCAAGACAGGGGACAATCAGCCCCAGCATTTT. Protein sequence: CSAKTGDNQPQHF.

The chain has TRBV7-9 and TRBJ2-5; D is unresolved. The CDR3 has 15 amino acids. The germline CDR1 and CDR2 sequences are SEHNR and FQNEAQ (reference sequence). V was trimmed by 5 bases and J by 5 bases, leaving 18 bases between them. The DNA for the CDR3 is TGTGCCAGCAGCACCAAAAGATGGTTTGGGGAGACCCAGTACTTC. The encoded protein is CASSTKRWFGETQYF.

This clonotype was detected many times. The V call is TRBV7-2, the J call TRBJ1-6; D call uncertain. The germline V gene encodes CDR1 SGHTA and CDR2 FQGNSA. The V end lost 1 base, the J end lost 8 bases, and 9 bases lay between the germline ends. The CDR3 has 14 amino acids. DNA of the CDR3: TGTGCCAGCAGCTTAGAAGGATATTATTCACCCCTCCACTTT. This sequence encodes CASSLEGYYSPLHF.

J is TRBJ2-2 and V is TRBV18, with a tentative D call TRBD1 (6 bases). The CDR3 loop spans 14 amino acids. Trimming took 5 bases from V and 5 from J, leaving 12 bases between them. Germline V gene lookup returns CDR1 KGHSH and CDR2 LQKENI. CDR3 in amino acids: CASSNRARTGELFF. As DNA, the CDR3 is TGTGCCAGCTCAAACAGGGCTCGAACCGGGGAGCTGTTTTTT.

This clonotype was found many times. The CDR3 spells CAWRGGLTDTQYF. The CDR3 DNA reads as TGTGCCTGGAGGGGGGGACTCACAGATACGCAGTATTTT. V and J are TRBV30 and TRBJ2-3; D is possibly TRBD2 (6 bases). The V end lost 3 bases, the J end lost 2 bases, and 9 bases lay between the germline ends. The germline V gene has CDR1 GTSNPN and CDR2 SVGIG (reference sequence). The CDR3 sequence is 13 residues long.

The chain carries TRBV27 and TRBJ1-5; D gene unclear. V was shortened by 5 bases and J by 7 bases, with 9 bases between the two germline ends. This CDR3 spans 12 amino acids. Per germline, CDR1 MNHEY and CDR2 SMNVEV (reference sequence). CDR3 amino acids: CASSTTRQPQHF. CDR3 nucleotides: TGTGCCAGCAGTACGACCCGCCAGCCCCAGCATTTT.

This clonotype appeared many times. V gene TRBV7-9 combines with J gene TRBJ2-1; 15 bases are a match to TRBD2. With V trimmed by 5 bases and J by 3 bases, 8 bases remained unmatched. Germline assignment: CDR1 SEHNR and CDR2 FQNEAQ (reference sequence). The CDR3 is 18 residues long. CDR3 loop: CASSPGLAGGPNYNEQFF. The CDR3 nucleotides read TGTGCCAGCAGCCCAGGACTAGCGGGAGGGCCCAACTACAATGAGCAGTTCTTC.

This clonotype was found a few times. The CDR3 coding sequence is TGTGCCAGTAGTATTCGGGGAGAAAGGGGCTACACCTTC. Residues: CASSIRGERGYTF. The V call is TRBV19, the J call TRBJ1-2, with unresolved D. The V gene's germline CDR1 is LNHDA and CDR2 SQIVND (reference sequence). The CDR3 has 13 amino acids. Trimming cost V 3 bases and J 8 bases, with 13 bases left between them.

This clonotype turned up a few times. The V gene is TRBV20-1, the J gene TRBJ2-1; D ambiguous. The CDR3 sequence is 14 residues long. The ends were cut back, 1 base at V and 9 bases at J, with 16 bases in the middle. CDR1 and CDR2 (germline): DFQATT, SNEGSKA (reference sequence). In nucleotides, the CDR3 is TGCAGTGCTAGAGTCCCCGATGCCGTCGGTGAGCAGTTCTTC. Amino acid sequence: CSARVPDAVGEQFF.

This clonotype showed up many times. V gene TRBV7-9 combines with J gene TRBJ2-1; 11 bases fit TRBD2. Trimming removed 5 bases from V and 6 bases from J; junction bases left unmatched: 9. CDR1 is SEHNR and CDR2 is FQNEAQ in the germline V gene (reference sequence). This CDR3 has 16 amino acids. The CDR3 nucleotides are TGTGCCAGCAGCGCCCTGCCGGGACTAGCGGCCAATGAGCAGTTCTTC. Translating gives CASSALPGLAANEQFF.

This sequence joins TRBV3-1 and TRBJ1-2; 10 bases map to TRBD1. Germline-derived CDR1 and CDR2 are LGHDT and YNNKEL (reference sequence). V gave up 1 base and J gave up 6 bases; unmatched junction bases: 2. The CDR3 runs to 14 residues. CDR3 DNA sequence: TGTGCCAGCAGCCAAGGAGGACAGGGGGATGGCTACACCTTC. It specifies CASSQGGQGDGYTF.

This clonotype appeared many times. This chain connects TRBV28 to TRBJ1-5; D unclear. Germline V gene lookup returns CDR1 MDHEN and CDR2 SYDVKM. This CDR3 spans 19 amino acids. Trimming stripped 6 bases from V and 3 bases from J, with 27 bases between. CDR3 nucleotides: TGTGCCAGCAGCGACTCTATGGAAAGGAATACACACTACAATCAGCCCCAGCATTTT. This codes for CASSDSMERNTHYNQPQHF.

This clonotype has ten or more counts. This chain joins TRBV19 and TRBJ2-3; tentatively, D is TRBD1 (6 bases). V shed 1 base and J shed 2 bases, with 16 bases lying between them. This CDR3 contains 17 residues. Germline V gives CDR1 LNHDA, CDR2 SQIVND (reference sequence). DNA of the CDR3: TGTGCCAGTAGTATAGGCGCAGGACAGATAAACACAGATACGCAGTATTTT. Its protein is CASSIGAGQINTDTQYF. Full variable domain (outside the CDR3, taken from reference TRBV19 and TRBJ2-3): DGGITQSPKYLFRKEGQNVTLSCEQNLNHDAMYWYRQDPGQGLRLIYYSQIVNDFQKGDIAEGYSVSREKKESFPLTVTSAQKNPTAFYLCASSIGAGQINTDTQYFGPGTRLTVL.

This clonotype came up a few times. This sequence joins TRBV4-1 and TRBJ1-2; no clear D. V lost 3 bases to trimming and J lost 8 bases, with 10 bases between them. CDR1 MGHRA and CDR2 YSYEKL come from the germline V gene. The CDR3 has 12 amino acids. Here the CDR3 reads CASSQDLQGYTF. CDR3 sequence (DNA): TGCGCCAGCAGCCAGGACCTACAGGGCTACACCTTC.

This clonotype appeared a few times. The rearrangement links TRBV5-1 to TRBJ1-1, with 9 bases that match TRBD1. Germline CDR1 is SGHRS and CDR2 is YFSETQ. V was clipped by 4 bases and J by 1 base; unmatched bases: 5. This CDR3 has 15 residues. The CDR3 spells CASSMPGQGNTEAFF. The CDR3 nucleotides read TGCGCCAGCAGCATGCCGGGACAGGGGAACACTGAAGCTTTCTTT.

This clonotype was found a few times. The chain is built from TRBV11-2 and TRBJ2-3, with D possibly matching TRBD2 (7 bases). Germline V gene lookup returns CDR1 SGHAT and CDR2 FQNNGV. CDR3 size: 14 residues. V was cut by 6 bases and J by 4 bases, with 14 bases left in between. The chain's CDR3 is CASSERGGPDTQYF. The CDR3 region has the DNA TGTGCCAGCAGTGAGAGGGGGGGGCCAGATACGCAGTATTTT.

The CDR3 sequence: CASSPRLAGDGTDTQYF. The CDR3 DNA is TGTGCCAGCAGCCCCCGACTAGCGGGAGATGGAACCGATACGCAGTATTTT. J is TRBJ2-3 and V is TRBV3-1; 12 bases match TRBD2. J gave up 6 bases and V 4 bases, and 11 bases lay outside the gene matches. The germline gives CDR1 LGHDT, CDR2 YNNKEL (reference sequence). The CDR3 is 17 amino acids.

This clonotype was observed many times. The chain uses TRBV11-2 and TRBJ1-1; maybe TRBD1 (5 bases). Germline CDR1 SGHAT, CDR2 FQNNGV. V dropped 5 bases and J dropped 8 bases, with 12 bases sitting between them. The CDR3 is 12 residues long. The CDR3 nucleotides read TGTGCCAGCAGCCTGACGACAGCCGAAGCTTTCTTT. Translating gives CASSLTTAEAFF.

This clonotype was seen a few times. This chain joins TRBV18 and TRBJ2-7, with TRBD2 identical over 9 bases. CDR1 is KGHSH and CDR2 is LQKENI in the germline V gene. V trimming: 4 bases; J trimming: 6 bases; junction bases outside the gene matches: 13. CDR3 length equals 16 residues. The CDR3 loop reads CASSLAGALSTTEQYF. The CDR3 nucleotides are TGTGCCAGCTCACTAGCGGGAGCCCTTTCAACTACCGAGCAGTACTTC.

This clonotype was seen a few times. The chain has TRBV29-1 and TRBJ1-1; 8 bases map to TRBD1. Unmatched junction bases numbered 6, after V lost 8 bases and J lost 1 base. Germline V gene lookup returns CDR1 SQVTM and CDR2 ANQGSEA. There are 13 residues in the CDR3. The CDR3 here is CSLGQGGNTEAFF. For the CDR3, the DNA is TGCAGCCTCGGACAGGGTGGGAACACTGAAGCTTTCTTT.

This clonotype was found many times. The rearrangement joins TRBV12-3 or TRBV12-4 to TRBJ1-5, with D unclear. The V and J ends lost 3 bases and 7 bases respectively, with 10 bases between them. The CDR3 is made up of 13 amino acids. Here the CDR3 reads CASSLRAGQPQHF. DNA of the CDR3: TGTGCCAGCAGTTTGCGGGCGGGACAGCCCCAGCATTTT.

The chain carries TRBV20-1 and TRBJ2-3, with 7 bases matching TRBD2. The CDR3 covers 17 residues. Germline trimming cut 3 bases from V and 0 bases from J; bases unmatched to any gene: 12. The V gene's germline CDR1 is DFQATT and CDR2 SNEGSKA (reference sequence). The CDR3 here is CSASGGSPPLSTDTQYF. DNA of the CDR3: TGCAGTGCTAGTGGCGGGAGCCCCCCCCTTAGCACAGATACGCAGTATTTT.

Remarks on this clonotype: Just one base apart from a much larger clone, this may be a read error. The DNA is left out, because the CDR3 cannot be placed on it with certainty; the CDR3 is given as TCRdb lists it. The rearrangement links TRBV11-2 to TRBJ2-1; no check of the table's D call, TRBD2, against the DNA was made. The CDR3 is 15 residues long, ends included. The germline gives CDR1 SGHAT, CDR2 FQNNGV. The CDR3 spells CASSSSKLGANEQFF.

This clonotype was detected many times. This sequence joins TRBV11-3 and TRBJ1-1; 7 nucleotides match TRBD1. Looked up from germline, CDR1 is SGHNT and CDR2 is YENEEA. CDR3 length equals 16 residues. Trimming removed 5 bases from V and 1 base from J; junction bases left unmatched: 10. The CDR3 coding sequence is TGTGCCAGCAGCCGCTTTGGACAGGCGTCGAACACTGAAGCTTTCTTT. Protein product: CASSRFGQASNTEAFF.

This chain joins TRBV2 and TRBJ2-5; no definite D call. Germline V gene data show CDR1 as SNHLY and CDR2 as FYNNEI. CDR3 length: 14 residues. V was clipped by 6 bases and J by 5 bases, with 16 bases between them. CDR3 nucleotides: TGTGCCAGCAGGGAGAACCTTCCAGGCGAGACCCAGTACTTC. It is translated as CASRENLPGETQYF. Full variable domain (missing parts from reference TRBV2 and TRBJ2-5): EPEVTQTPSHQVTQMGQEVILRCVPISNHLYFYWYRQILGQKVEFLVSFYNNEISEKSEIFDDQFSVERPDGSNFTLKIRSTKLEDSAMYFCASRENLPGETQYFGPGTRLLVL.